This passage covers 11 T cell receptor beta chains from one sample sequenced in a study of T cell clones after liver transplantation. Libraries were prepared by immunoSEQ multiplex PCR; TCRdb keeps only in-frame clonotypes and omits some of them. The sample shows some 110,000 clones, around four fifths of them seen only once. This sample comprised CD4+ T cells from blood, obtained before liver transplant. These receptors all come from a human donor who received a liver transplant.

CDR3 region: CASSGSGRETQYF. CDR3 DNA: TGTGCCAGCAGCGGTTCTGGGAGGGAGACCCAGTACTTC. V is TRBV9 and J is TRBJ2-5; D possibly corresponds to TRBD2 (6 bases). Germline lookup yields CDR1 SGDLS and CDR2 YYNGEE. Trimming took off 3 bases at V and 5 bases at J, with 11 bases between the two ends. CDR3 length: 13 residues.

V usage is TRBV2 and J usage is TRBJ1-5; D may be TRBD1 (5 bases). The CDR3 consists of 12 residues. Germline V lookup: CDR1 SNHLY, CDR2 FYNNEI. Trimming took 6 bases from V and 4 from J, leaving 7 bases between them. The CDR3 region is CASRGQNQPQHF. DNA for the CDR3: TGTGCCAGCAGGGGGCAGAATCAGCCCCAGCATTTT.

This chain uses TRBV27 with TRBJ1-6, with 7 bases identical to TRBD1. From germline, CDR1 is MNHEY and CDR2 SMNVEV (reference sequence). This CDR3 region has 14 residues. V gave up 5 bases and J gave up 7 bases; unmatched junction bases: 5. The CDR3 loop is CASSPGQSNSPLHF. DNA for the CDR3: TGTGCCAGCAGTCCGGGACAGAGCAATTCACCCCTCCACTTT.

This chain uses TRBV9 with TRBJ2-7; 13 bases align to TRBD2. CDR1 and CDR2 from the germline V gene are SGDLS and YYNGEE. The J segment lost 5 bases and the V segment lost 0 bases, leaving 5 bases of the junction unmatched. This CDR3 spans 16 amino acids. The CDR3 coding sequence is TGTGCCAGCAGCGTAGGGGGGACTAGCGGGAACCACGAGCAGTACTTC. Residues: CASSVGGTSGNHEQYF. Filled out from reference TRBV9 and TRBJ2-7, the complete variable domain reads DSGVTQTPKHLITATGQRVTLRCSPRSGDLSVYWYQQSLDQGLQFLIQYYNGEERAKGNILERFSAQQFPDLHSELNLSSLELGDSALYFCASSVGGTSGNHEQYFGPGTRLTVT.

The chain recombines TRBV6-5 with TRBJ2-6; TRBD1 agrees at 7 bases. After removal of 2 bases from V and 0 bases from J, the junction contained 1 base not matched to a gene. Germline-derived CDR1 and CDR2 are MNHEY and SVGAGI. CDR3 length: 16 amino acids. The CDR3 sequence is CASSYDRVSGANVLTF. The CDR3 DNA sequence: TGTGCCAGCAGTTACGACAGGGTCTCTGGGGCCAACGTCCTGACTTTC.

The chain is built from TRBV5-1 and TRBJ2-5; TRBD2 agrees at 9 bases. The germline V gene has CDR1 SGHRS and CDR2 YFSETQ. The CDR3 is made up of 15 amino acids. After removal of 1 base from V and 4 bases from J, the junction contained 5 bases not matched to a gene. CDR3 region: CASSLFTSGRETQYF. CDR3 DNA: TGCGCCAGCAGCTTGTTTACTAGCGGGCGAGAGACCCAGTACTTC.

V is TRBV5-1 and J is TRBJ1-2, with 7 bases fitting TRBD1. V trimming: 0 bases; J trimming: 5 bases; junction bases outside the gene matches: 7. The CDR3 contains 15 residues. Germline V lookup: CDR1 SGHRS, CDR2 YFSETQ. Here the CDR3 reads CASSLGQGGRYGYTF. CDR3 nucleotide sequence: TGCGCCAGCAGCTTGGGACAGGGTGGTCGGTATGGCTACACCTTC.

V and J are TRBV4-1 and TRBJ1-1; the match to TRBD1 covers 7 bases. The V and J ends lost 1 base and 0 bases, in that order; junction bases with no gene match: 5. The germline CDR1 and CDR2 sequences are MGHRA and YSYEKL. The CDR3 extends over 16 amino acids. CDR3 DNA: TGCGCCAGCAGCCAAGGTCGGGGACAGCTGAACACTGAAGCTTTCTTT. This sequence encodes CASSQGRGQLNTEAFF.

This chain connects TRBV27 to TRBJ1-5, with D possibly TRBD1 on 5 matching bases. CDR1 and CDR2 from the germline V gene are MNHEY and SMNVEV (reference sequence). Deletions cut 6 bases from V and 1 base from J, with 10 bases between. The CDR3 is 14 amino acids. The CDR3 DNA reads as TGTGCCAGCAGAGGGGAAATAAGCAATCAGCCCCAGCATTTT. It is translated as CASRGEISNQPQHF.

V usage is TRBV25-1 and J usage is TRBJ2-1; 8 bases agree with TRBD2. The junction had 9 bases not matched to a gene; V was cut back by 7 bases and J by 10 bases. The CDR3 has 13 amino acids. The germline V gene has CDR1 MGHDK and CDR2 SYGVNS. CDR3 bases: TGTGCCAGCACCCCGGGGGGGGCGCGGGAGCAGTTCTTC. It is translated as CASTPGGAREQFF.

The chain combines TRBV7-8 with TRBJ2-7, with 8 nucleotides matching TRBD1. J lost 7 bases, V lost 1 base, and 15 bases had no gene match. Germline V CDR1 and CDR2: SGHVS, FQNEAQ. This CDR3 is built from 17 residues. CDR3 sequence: CASSLGLSAGGAGEQYF. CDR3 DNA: TGTGCCAGCAGCTTAGGGTTGTCCGCAGGGGGCGCGGGGGAGCAGTACTTC.